This entry concerns a single T cell receptor (beta chain). This sample was included in a study of blood T cells in healthy people across ages. Germline values: CDR1 SGHRS, CDR2 YFSETQ. Trimming stripped 0 bases from V and 2 bases from J, with 12 bases between. This CDR3 is 16 amino acids long. A J-beta primer mix and a sample-barcoded 5' primer were used in a second PCR of roughly 6 to 11 cycles. A minimum of 2.5 million CDR3-containing paired-end reads was obtained for each sample. TCRdb fed the 5' RACE reads into MiXCR, producing one record per CDR3 protein. Among about 1.8 million distinct CDR3 sequences, about 49% were seen once, and the ten largest hold around 2.1%.

This clonotype was sampled from a woman aged 40 to 49 in good health. The specimen sequenced was blood. The gene calls are TRBV5-1 and TRBJ2-1; D not certain. DNA for the CDR3: TGCGCCAGCAGCTTGGTTGCTCGGGCGGCCTACAATGAGCAGTTCTTC. Translation gives CASSLVARAAYNEQFF. The full variable domain, with the rest looked up from reference TRBV5-1 and TRBJ2-1, is KAGVTQTPRYLIKTRGQQVTLSCSPISGHRSVSWYQQTPGQGLQFLFEYFSETQRNKGNFPGRFSGRQFSNSRSEMNVSTLELGDSALYLCASSLVARAAYNEQFFGPGTRLTVL.